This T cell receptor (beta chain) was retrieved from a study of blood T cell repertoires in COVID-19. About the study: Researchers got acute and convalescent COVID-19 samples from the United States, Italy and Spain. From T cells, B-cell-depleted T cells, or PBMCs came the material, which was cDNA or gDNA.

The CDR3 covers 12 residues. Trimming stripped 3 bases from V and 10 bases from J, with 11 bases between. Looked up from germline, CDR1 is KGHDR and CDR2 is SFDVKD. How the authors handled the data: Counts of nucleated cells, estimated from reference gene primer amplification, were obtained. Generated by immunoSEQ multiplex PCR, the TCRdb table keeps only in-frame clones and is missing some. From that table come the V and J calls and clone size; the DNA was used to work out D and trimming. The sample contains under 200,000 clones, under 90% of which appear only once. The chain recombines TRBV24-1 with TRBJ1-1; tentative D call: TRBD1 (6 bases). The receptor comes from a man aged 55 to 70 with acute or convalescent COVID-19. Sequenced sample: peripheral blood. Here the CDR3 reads CATSDTQGIAFF. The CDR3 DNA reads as TGTGCCACCAGTGATACACAGGGTATAGCTTTCTTT.